The sequence of this T cell receptor (beta chain) was determined in a study of blood T cell repertoires in COVID-19. The overall study: Donors in the United States, Italy and Spain gave samples during acute or convalescent COVID-19. From T cells, B-cell-depleted T cells, or PBMCs came the material, which was cDNA or gDNA.

As processed by the authors: The assay estimated nucleated cells by amplifying reference gene primers. The assay was immunoSEQ multiplex PCR, and TCRdb's table has in-frame clones only and misses some. From that table come the V and J calls and clone size; the DNA was used to work out D and trimming. Among around 270,000 clones listed, about 89% were seen once. Only one count was recorded for this clone. Germline V lookup: CDR1 SGHDN, CDR2 FVKESK. Trimming pared 0 bases from V and 1 base from J, leaving 16 bases between. The CDR3 totals 17 residues. J is TRBJ2-7 and V is TRBV14; maybe TRBD2 (5 bases). The TCR comes from a middle-aged man who had recovered from COVID-19. Sequencing was done on a sample of peripheral blood. The CDR3 here is CASSQDLRGKGSYEQYF. CDR3 bases: TGTGCCAGCAGCCAAGATTTGAGAGGGAAGGGATCCTACGAGCAGTACTTC.